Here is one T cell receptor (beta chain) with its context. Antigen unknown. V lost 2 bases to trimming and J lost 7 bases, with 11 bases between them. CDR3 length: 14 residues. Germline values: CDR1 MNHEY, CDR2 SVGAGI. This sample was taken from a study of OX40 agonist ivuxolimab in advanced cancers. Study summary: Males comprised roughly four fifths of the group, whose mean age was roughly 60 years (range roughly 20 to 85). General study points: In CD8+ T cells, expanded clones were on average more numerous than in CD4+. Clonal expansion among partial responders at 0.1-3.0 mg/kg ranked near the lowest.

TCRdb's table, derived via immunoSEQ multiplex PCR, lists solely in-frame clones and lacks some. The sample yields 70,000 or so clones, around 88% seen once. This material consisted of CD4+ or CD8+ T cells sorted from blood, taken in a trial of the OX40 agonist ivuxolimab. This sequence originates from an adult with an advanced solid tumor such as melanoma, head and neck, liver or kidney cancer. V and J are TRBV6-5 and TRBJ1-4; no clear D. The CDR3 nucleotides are TGTGCCAGCAGTTACGAAGGGTTCAGTGAAAAACTGTTTTTT. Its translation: CASSYEGFSEKLFF.